This T cell receptor (beta chain) was obtained from a study of low-dose radiotherapy and immunotherapy resistance in tumors. About the research overall: Cohort 2 patients were irradiated with 1 Gy every two weeks, reaching 13 Gy over 26 weeks. Oral aspirin 300 mg was taken by patients daily for four cycles from cycle 1 day 1.

Primers targeting TRAV and TRBV primed first-strand cDNA, covering alpha and beta chains. Using a constant-region primer together with a V-primer adapter, TCRs were subjected to about 18 PCR cycles of amplification. mRNA, once isolated, was amplified by in vitro transcription. TCRdb re-derived calls from the reads in MiXCR, one entry per CDR3 protein. The repertoire consists of around 20,000 distinct CDR3 sequences, with roughly 70% occurring once and the leading ten covering approximately 10%. The source is a human donor with advanced metastatic prostate, ovarian, gallbladder or colorectal cancer (not recorded which). This table probably holds off-target reads from a library built for another chain.

The CDR3 nucleotides read TGTGCCAGCAGCTTATTTCAGGGGGTGACTCCTGAAGCTTTCTTT. Translated, it gives CASSLFQGVTPEAFF. This chain links TRBV7-8 with TRBJ1-1; 7 bases line up with TRBD1. Trimming at V came to 2 bases and at J to 6 bases, leaving 9 bases not matched to a gene. This CDR3 comprises 15 residues. The germline V gene has CDR1 SGHVS and CDR2 FQNEAQ. Based on the CDR3 plus reference TRBV7-8 and TRBJ1-1, the full variable domain is GAGVSQSPRYKVAKRGQDVALRCDPISGHVSLFWYQQALGQGPEFLTYFQNEAQLDKSGLPSDRFFAERPEGSVSTLKIQRTQQEDSAVYLCASSLFQGVTPEAFFGQGTRLTVV.